This entry features one T cell receptor beta chain sequence. The antigen is unknown. The sample is drawn from a study of blood T cells in healthy people across ages. Study-wide results and caveats: Investigators viewed diversity estimates from one million T cells as underestimates, the study reported.

Trimming cost V 5 bases and J 4 bases, with 18 bases left between them. Germline CDR1 reads SGHTA; CDR2 reads FQGTGA. This CDR3 is 17 amino acids long. Together with a sample-barcoded 5' primer, a J-beta primer mix was included in a second PCR lasting roughly 7 to 11 cycles. MiXCR was run by TCRdb on the 5' RACE reads, yielding one entry per CDR3 protein. Here the sample spans under 800,000 distinct CDR3 sequences, approximately 21% being singletons. Sequencing was performed on blood. The V call is TRBV7-3, the J call TRBJ2-6; the D gene is possibly TRBD2 (5 bases). This TCR derives from an older man in good health. CDR3 coding DNA: TGTGCCAGCAGCACCCGGGGAAATCTAGCCGGGGCCAACGTCCTGACTTTC. As protein: CASSTRGNLAGANVLTF.